The next 13 T cell receptor beta chains were all read from a single sample in a study of HIV-infected children after antiretroviral therapy interruption. Treatment specified: PENTA 11 planned treatment interruption arm or continuous ART arm. The TCR library was built from RNA with a 3' RACE protocol and unique molecular identifiers. Using its own MiXCR run on the 3' RACE reads, TCRdb lists one record per CDR3 protein. The repertoire includes some 90,000 distinct CDR3 sequences, around 6.9% of them detected once, and about 1.1% sits in the top ten. The sequences come from CD45RA+ CD4+ T cells from PBMCs, pooled from several time points, collected from a donor given antiretroviral therapy, either interrupted or continuous. Stated subset: naive CD4+ CD45RA+ CD45RO- T cells. Source of these receptors: a pool of human donors with HIV.

This clonotype came up many times. This chain connects TRBV4-2 to TRBJ2-1; D may be TRBD2 (6 bases). The CDR3 runs 16 residues. Germline-derived CDR1 and CDR2 are LGHNA and YNFKEQ. V lost 4 bases, J lost 9 bases, and 22 bases lay in between. The CDR3 bases are TGTGCCAGCAGCCCGGAGGGGCTCACCCCGCATACTGAGCAGTTCTTC. The encoded protein is CASSPEGLTPHTEQFF.

This clonotype appeared many times. This chain joins TRBV7-2 and TRBJ2-3; D gene ambiguous. The CDR3 has 12 amino acids. The ends were cut back, 5 bases at V and 6 bases at J, with 9 bases in the middle. The germline V gene has CDR1 SGHTA and CDR2 FQGNSA. CDR3 sequence (DNA): TGTGCCAGCAGCGACGTGACGGATACGCAGTATTTT. Its translation is CASSDVTDTQYF.

The rearrangement uses TRBV3-1 and TRBJ1-6, with 7 bases lining up with TRBD1. Trimming removed 4 bases from V and 4 bases from J; junction bases left unmatched: 4. The CDR3 spans 15 residues. Germline V gives CDR1 LGHDT, CDR2 YNNKEL (reference sequence). CDR3: CASSLRTGYNSPLHF. CDR3 in DNA: TGTGCCAGCAGCCTACGGACAGGATATAATTCACCCCTCCACTTT. Looking up the rest from reference TRBV3-1 and TRBJ1-6 gives the full variable domain: DTAVSQTPKYLVTQMGNDKSIKCEQNLGHDTMYWYKQDSKKFLKIMFSYNNKELIINETVPNRFSPKSPDKAHLNLHINSLELGDSAVYFCASSLRTGYNSPLHFGNGTRLTVT.

This clonotype has a count of ten or more. The genes are TRBV19 and TRBJ2-7; 7 bases agree with TRBD1. The CDR3 runs 15 residues. Germline CDR1 reads LNHDA; CDR2 reads SQIVND (reference sequence). Trimming removed 6 bases from V and 6 bases from J; junction bases left unmatched: 14. The CDR3 sequence: CASSTTWDSLLEQYF. CDR3 in DNA: TGTGCCAGTAGCACCACTTGGGACAGCCTACTCGAGCAGTACTTC. The full variable domain, completed using reference TRBV19 and TRBJ2-7, is DGGITQSPKYLFRKEGQNVTLSCEQNLNHDAMYWYRQDPGQGLRLIYYSQIVNDFQKGDIAEGYSVSREKKESFPLTVTSAQKNPTAFYLCASSTTWDSLLEQYFGPGTRLTVT.

Many counts were recorded for this clonotype. The V and J genes are TRBV19 and TRBJ2-7; D gene ambiguous. This CDR3 is built from 15 residues. With 3 bases removed from V and 4 bases from J, the gap between germline ends came to 16 bases. Germline loops: CDR1 LNHDA, CDR2 SQIVND (reference sequence). DNA of the CDR3: TGTGCCAGTAGTATTCCAGACCGAGGAAAGTACGAGCAGTACTTC. Translation: CASSIPDRGKYEQYF.

This clonotype was observed many times. The J gene is TRBJ1-6, the V gene TRBV20-1, with 7 bases that match TRBD1. J gave up 10 bases and V 1 base, and 7 bases lay outside the gene matches. The CDR3 totals 14 residues. The germline CDR1 and CDR2 sequences are DFQATT and SNEGSKA (reference sequence). CDR3 sequence: CSARVEGAGSPLHF. The CDR3 coding sequence is TGCAGTGCTAGAGTGGAGGGGGCAGGGTCACCCCTCCACTTT.

The chain carries TRBV7-2 and TRBJ2-1, with D tentatively TRBD1 (6 bases). V was cut by 3 bases and J by 4 bases, with 13 bases left in between. Germline V gene data show CDR1 as SGHTA and CDR2 as FQGNSA. This CDR3 is built from 15 residues. CDR3 bases: TGTGCCAGCAGCTTTGGGGGCGGCAATTACAATGAGCAGTTCTTC. Protein sequence: CASSFGGGNYNEQFF.

This clonotype has ten or more counts. The chain recombines TRBV6-5 with TRBJ2-1, with 8 bases lining up with TRBD1. CDR3 length equals 13 residues. With V trimmed by 6 bases and J by 4 bases, 2 bases remained unmatched. Germline CDR1 MNHEY, CDR2 SVGAGI. The CDR3 reads CASSRQGYNEQFF. The CDR3 DNA reads as TGTGCCAGCAGCAGACAGGGGTACAATGAGCAGTTCTTC.

The rearrangement uses TRBV20-1 and TRBJ2-7; D may be TRBD1 (5 bases). V gave up 0 bases and J gave up 4 bases, with 10 bases separating them. The CDR3 spans 13 residues. Germline V CDR1 and CDR2: DFQATT, SNEGSKA (reference sequence). CDR3 in amino acids: CSARDRVGYEQYF. Written as DNA, the CDR3 is TGCAGTGCTAGAGACAGGGTTGGATACGAGCAGTACTTC.

Many counts were recorded for this clonotype. CDR3 amino acids: CASSSTLRDRAMNTEAFF. The DNA of the CDR3 is TGTGCCAGCAGCTCTACTCTGCGGGACAGGGCCATGAACACTGAAGCTTTCTTT. V gene TRBV11-2 combines with J gene TRBJ1-1, with 9 bases matching TRBD1. The CDR3 is made up of 18 amino acids. The germline V gene has CDR1 SGHAT and CDR2 FQNNGV. Trimming removed 4 bases from V and 0 bases from J; junction bases left unmatched: 12.

There are many counts of this clonotype. V gene TRBV23-1 combines with J gene TRBJ1-5; D not certain. TRBV23-1 is given ORF status, its function remaining uncertain. Deletions cut 4 bases from V and 1 base from J, with 5 bases between. The CDR3 spans 13 residues. The CDR3 nucleotides are TGCGCCAGCAGTCTTTGGAGCAATCAGCCCCAGCATTTT. Translation: CASSLWSNQPQHF.

This clonotype was observed many times. The chain recombines TRBV2 with TRBJ2-7, with a possible D match to TRBD2 (5 bases). This CDR3 spans 13 amino acids. Germline V lookup: CDR1 SNHLY, CDR2 FYNNEI. V was clipped by 5 bases and J by 7 bases, with 15 bases between them. CDR3 DNA sequence: TGTGCCAGCAGTCTACTAGTTTCGCGGGAGCAGTACTTC. Its translation is CASSLLVSREQYF.

This clonotype was counted at least ten times. The rearrangement links TRBV11-3 to TRBJ2-2, with D hard to call. The CDR3 sequence is 12 residues long. Trimming left V 2 bases short and J 6 bases short, with 4 bases between. Germline lookup yields CDR1 SGHNT and CDR2 YENEEA. CDR3 coding DNA: TGTGCCAGCAGCTTATCTTCCGGGGAGCTGTTTTTT. Its translation: CASSLSSGELFF.